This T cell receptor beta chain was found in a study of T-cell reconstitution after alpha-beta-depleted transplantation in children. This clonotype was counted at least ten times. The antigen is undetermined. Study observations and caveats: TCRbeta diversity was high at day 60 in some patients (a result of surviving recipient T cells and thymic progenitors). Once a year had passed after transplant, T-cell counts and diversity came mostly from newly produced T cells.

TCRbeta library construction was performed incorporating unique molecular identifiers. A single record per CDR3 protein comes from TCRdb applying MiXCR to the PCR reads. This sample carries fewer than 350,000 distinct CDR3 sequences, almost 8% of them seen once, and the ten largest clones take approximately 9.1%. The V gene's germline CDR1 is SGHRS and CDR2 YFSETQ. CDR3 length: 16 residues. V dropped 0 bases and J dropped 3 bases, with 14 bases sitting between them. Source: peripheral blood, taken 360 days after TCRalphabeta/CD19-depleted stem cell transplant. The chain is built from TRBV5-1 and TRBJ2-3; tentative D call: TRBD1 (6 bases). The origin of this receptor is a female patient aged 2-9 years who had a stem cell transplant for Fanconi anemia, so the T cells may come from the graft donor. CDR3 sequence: CASSLALDRQTDTQYF. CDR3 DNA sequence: TGCGCCAGCAGCTTGGCGTTAGACAGGCAGACAGATACGCAGTATTTT.